These 11 T cell receptor beta chains originate from one sample sequenced in a study of beta chain features in type 1 diabetes. cDNA synthesis used the whole RNA isolate, giving expressed TCRB sequences. Produced via immunoSEQ multiplex PCR; TCRdb's table is partial and in-frame only. The table has 300,000 to 450,000 clones, 8.5% to 10% seen once. Regarding the study as a whole: Shortening of TCRB CDR3s, moderate but significant, appeared in all four CD4+ subsets of Type 1 diabetes patients.

For these TCRs, the target antigens are not known. Input material: central memory CD4+ T cells from blood. The receptor set was obtained from a man aged 25 to 40 with type 1 diabetes.

This rearrangement joins TRBV25-1 to TRBJ1-3; no reliable D call. The CDR3 has 14 amino acids. Germline lookup yields CDR1 MGHDK and CDR2 SYGVNS. Between the trimmed V and J ends, which lost 3 bases and 0 bases, there was a span of 6 bases. The CDR3 loop reads CASSESSSGNTIYF. DNA of the CDR3: TGTGCCAGCAGTGAGAGTAGCTCTGGAAACACCATATATTTT.

This clone was picked up many times. The chain employs TRBV29-1 and TRBJ1-2, with D unclear. Germline V CDR1 and CDR2: SQVTM, ANQGSEA. The CDR3 sequence is 10 residues long. The V end lost 2 bases, the J end lost 6 bases, and 4 bases lay between the germline ends. The CDR3 protein is CSVERDGYTF. CDR3 DNA sequence: TGCAGCGTTGAAAGGGATGGCTACACCTTC.

In this sample, this clone turned up a few times. The chain couples TRBV6-6 to TRBJ1-4, with a tentative D call TRBD1 (5 bases). Looked up from germline, CDR1 is MNHNY and CDR2 is SVGAGI (reference sequence). The CDR3 extends over 14 amino acids. The ends were cut back, 6 bases at V and 5 bases at J, with 13 bases in the middle. The CDR3: CASSSGTGNEKLFF. The CDR3 nucleotides read TGTGCCAGCAGCTCCGGGACCGGGAATGAAAAACTGTTTTTT.

This clone was counted between two and nine times. The chain uses TRBV5-1 and TRBJ2-3; TRBD1 aligns across 7 bases. The CDR3 has 15 amino acids. Looked up from germline, CDR1 is SGHRS and CDR2 is YFSETQ. Losses at the gene ends were 0 bases for V and 2 bases for J; bases not matched to a gene: 3. This CDR3 is CASSLGGTVTDTQYF. The CDR3 DNA reads as TGCGCCAGCAGCTTGGGTGGGACAGTCACAGATACGCAGTATTTT.

V gene TRBV5-1 combines with J gene TRBJ2-5, with 8 bases fitting TRBD1. V lost 4 bases to trimming and J lost 5 bases; unmatched junction nucleotides: 7. The CDR3 length is 14 residues. Germline CDR1 SGHRS, CDR2 YFSETQ. CDR3 region: CASSTPGQAETQYF. Here the CDR3 DNA reads TGCGCCAGCAGCACGCCGGGACAGGCGGAGACCCAGTACTTC.

V is TRBV28 and J is TRBJ1-1; 7 bases map to TRBD1. Germline values: CDR1 MDHEN, CDR2 SYDVKM. V was clipped by 5 bases and J by 7 bases; unmatched bases: 7. CDR3 length equals 13 residues. CDR3 in DNA: TGTGCCAGCAGTGACCGGGACAGCAGTGAAGCTTTCTTT. It is translated as CASSDRDSSEAFF.

Only a few counts were recorded for this clone. The chain is built from TRBV30 and TRBJ1-4, with D perhaps matching TRBD1 (6 bases). Germline V gene sequence: CDR1 GTSNPN, CDR2 SVGIG (reference sequence). This CDR3 is 14 amino acids long. Trimming removed 3 bases at V and 5 bases at J, with 13 bases between. The DNA for the CDR3 is TGTGCCTGGAGCGTAGGGGGAAACAATGAAAAACTGTTTTTT. This gives the protein CAWSVGGNNEKLFF.

This clone has ten or more counts. The chain uses TRBV28 and TRBJ2-1, with TRBD1 matching over 7 bases. The CDR3 runs 14 residues. The V and J ends lost 7 bases and 4 bases, in that order; junction bases with no gene match: 7. CDR1 is MDHEN, CDR2 SYDVKM, per germline. The CDR3 DNA is TGTGCCAGCACCTCCCCGACAGGGTACAATGAGCAGTTCTTC. It specifies CASTSPTGYNEQFF.

In this sample, this clone turned up a few times. The V call is TRBV5-1, the J call TRBJ2-3, with 9 bases aligning to TRBD1. V lost 4 bases to trimming and J lost 3 bases; unmatched junction nucleotides: 3. Germline-derived CDR1 and CDR2 are SGHRS and YFSETQ. The CDR3 sequence is 14 residues long. Here the CDR3 DNA reads TGCGCCAGCAGCCGGGACAGGGAGACAGATACGCAGTATTTT. The encoded protein is CASSRDRETDTQYF.

This clone was seen many times. The rearrangement uses TRBV19 and TRBJ2-2; the D is unclear. The CDR3 loop spans 13 amino acids. In germline, CDR1 is LNHDA, CDR2 SQIVND (reference sequence). The V gene lost 2 bases and the J gene lost 0 bases, with 1 base spanning the gap. The CDR3 here is CASSITNTGELFF. CDR3 in DNA: TGTGCCAGTAGTATAACGAACACCGGGGAGCTGTTTTTT.

The genes are TRBV5-5 and TRBJ2-5; D is perhaps TRBD1 (6 bases). The CDR3 totals 13 residues. The V gene's germline CDR1 is SGHKS and CDR2 YYEKEE (reference sequence). Trimming pared 2 bases from V and 2 bases from J, leaving 7 bases between. The CDR3 region is CASSLQGQETQYF. CDR3 nucleotides: TGTGCCAGCAGCTTACAGGGACAAGAGACCCAGTACTTC. Using reference TRBV5-5 and TRBJ2-5 for the parts outside the CDR3, the full variable domain is DAGVTQSPTHLIKTRGQQVTLRCSPISGHKSVSWYQQVLGQGPQFIFQYYEKEERGRGNFPDRFSARQFPNYSSELNVNALLLGDSALYLCASSLQGQETQYFGPGTRLLVL.